This TCR beta chain came from a study of blood T cell repertoires in COVID-19. About the study: Acute and convalescent COVID-19 samples came from the United States, Italy and Spain. From T cells, B-cell-depleted T cells, or PBMCs came the material, which was cDNA or gDNA.

In the original workflow: Reference gene primer amplification in the assay estimated nucleated cell counts. Assay used: immunoSEQ multiplex PCR; TCRdb lists only in-frame clones, some missing. For V, J and clone size, that table is used; D and trimming come from the DNA. The sample lists some 130,000 clones, about nine tenths occurring once. Between the trimmed V and J ends, which lost 3 bases and 3 bases, there was a span of 11 bases. Germline assignment: CDR1 KGHSH and CDR2 LQKENI. The CDR3 spans 15 residues. The Seattle patients, enrolled during active infection, were followed longitudinally. The sample taken for sequencing was peripheral blood. The clonotype was recovered from a woman between 65 and 79 years old with COVID-19, enrolled during active disease. V usage is TRBV18 and J usage is TRBJ1-4; tentatively, D is TRBD1 (5 bases). The CDR3 nucleotides read TGTGCCAGCTCACCCGTGGAGGGACCTAATGAAAAACTGTTTTTT. Translation: CASSPVEGPNEKLFF.